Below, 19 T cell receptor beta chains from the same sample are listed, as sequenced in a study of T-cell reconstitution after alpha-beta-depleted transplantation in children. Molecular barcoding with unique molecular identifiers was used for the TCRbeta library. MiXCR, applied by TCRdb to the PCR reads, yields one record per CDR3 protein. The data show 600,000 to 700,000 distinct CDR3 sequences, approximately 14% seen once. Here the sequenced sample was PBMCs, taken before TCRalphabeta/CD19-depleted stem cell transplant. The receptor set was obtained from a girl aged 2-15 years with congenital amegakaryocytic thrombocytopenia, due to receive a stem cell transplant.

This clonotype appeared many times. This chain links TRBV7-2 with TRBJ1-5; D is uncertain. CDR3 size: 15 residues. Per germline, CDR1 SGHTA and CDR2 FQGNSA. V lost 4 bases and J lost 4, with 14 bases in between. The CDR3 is CASSSGTIRNQPQHF. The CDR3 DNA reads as TGTGCCAGCAGCTCGGGAACTATTAGGAATCAGCCCCAGCATTTT.

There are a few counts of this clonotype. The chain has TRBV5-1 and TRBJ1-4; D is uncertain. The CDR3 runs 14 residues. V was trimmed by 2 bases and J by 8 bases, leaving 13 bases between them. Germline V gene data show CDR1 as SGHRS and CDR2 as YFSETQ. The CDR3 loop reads CASSFSGSGEKLFF. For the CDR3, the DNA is TGCGCCAGCAGCTTTTCTGGGTCGGGAGAAAAACTGTTTTTT.

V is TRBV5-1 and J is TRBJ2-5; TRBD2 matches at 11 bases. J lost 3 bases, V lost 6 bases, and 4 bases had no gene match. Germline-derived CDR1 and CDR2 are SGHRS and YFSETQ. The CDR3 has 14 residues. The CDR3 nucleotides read TGCGCCAGCAAGCTACTAGCGGGAGAAGAGACCCAGTACTTC. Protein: CASKLLAGEETQYF.

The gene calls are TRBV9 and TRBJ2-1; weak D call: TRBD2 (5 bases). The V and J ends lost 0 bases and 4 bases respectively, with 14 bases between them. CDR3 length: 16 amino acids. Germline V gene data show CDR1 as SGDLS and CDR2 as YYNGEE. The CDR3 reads CASSVAAEWMYNEQFF. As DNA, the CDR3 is TGTGCCAGCAGCGTAGCAGCGGAGTGGATGTACAATGAGCAGTTCTTC.

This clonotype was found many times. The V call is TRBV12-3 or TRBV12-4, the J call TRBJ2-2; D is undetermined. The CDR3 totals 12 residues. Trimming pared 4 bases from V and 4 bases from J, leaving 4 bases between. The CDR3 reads CASSSSTGELFF. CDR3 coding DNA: TGTGCCAGCAGTTCTTCCACCGGGGAGCTGTTTTTT.

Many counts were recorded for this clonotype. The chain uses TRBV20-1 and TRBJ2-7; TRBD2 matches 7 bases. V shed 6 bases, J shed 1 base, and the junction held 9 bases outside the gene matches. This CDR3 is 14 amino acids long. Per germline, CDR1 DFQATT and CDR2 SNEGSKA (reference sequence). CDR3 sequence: CSAERLAESYEQYF. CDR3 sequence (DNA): TGCAGTGCAGAGAGGCTAGCGGAATCCTACGAGCAGTACTTC.

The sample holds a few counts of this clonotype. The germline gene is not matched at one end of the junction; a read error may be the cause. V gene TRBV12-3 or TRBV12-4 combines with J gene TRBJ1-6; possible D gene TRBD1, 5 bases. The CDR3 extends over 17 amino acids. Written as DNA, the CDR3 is TGTACCAGCAGTTTAGCGAGCGGTACGGGGGGAAATTCACCCCTCCACTTT. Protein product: CTSSLASGTGGNSPLHF.

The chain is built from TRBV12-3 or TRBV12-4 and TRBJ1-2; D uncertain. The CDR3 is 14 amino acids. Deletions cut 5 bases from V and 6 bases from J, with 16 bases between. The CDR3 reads CASSILALADGYTF. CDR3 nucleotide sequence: TGTGCCAGCAGTATTCTGGCCCTGGCGGATGGCTACACCTTC.

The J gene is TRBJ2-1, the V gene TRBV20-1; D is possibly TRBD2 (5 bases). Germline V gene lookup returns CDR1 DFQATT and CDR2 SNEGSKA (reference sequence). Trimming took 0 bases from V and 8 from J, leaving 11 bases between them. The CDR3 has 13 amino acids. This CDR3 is CSARDPDGDEQFF. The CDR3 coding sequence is TGCAGTGCTAGAGATCCGGACGGGGATGAGCAGTTCTTC.

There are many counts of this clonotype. CDR3 DNA sequence: TGCGCCAGCAGCCTCGGGACTAGTACATCGGGCGGGGAGCTGTTTTTT. Translating it yields CASSLGTSTSGGELFF. This chain links TRBV5-1 with TRBJ2-2, with 8 bases matching TRBD2. The CDR3 consists of 16 residues. The V gene end was trimmed by 4 bases and the J gene end by 7 bases; junction bases not matched to a gene: 12. Germline V gene sequence: CDR1 SGHRS, CDR2 YFSETQ.

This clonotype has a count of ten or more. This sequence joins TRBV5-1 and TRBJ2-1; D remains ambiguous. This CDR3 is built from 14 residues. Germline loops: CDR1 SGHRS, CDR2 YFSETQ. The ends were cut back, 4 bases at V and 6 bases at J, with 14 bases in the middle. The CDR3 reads CASSPVVTFNEQFF. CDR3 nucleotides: TGCGCCAGCAGCCCTGTTGTGACTTTCAATGAGCAGTTCTTC.

DNA of the CDR3: TGCAGCGTGAGGGAAGGGGGCGTTGGGTACCAAGAGACCCAGTACTTC. It encodes CSVREGGVGYQETQYF. V and J are TRBV29-1 and TRBJ2-5; 7 nucleotides agree with TRBD1. This CDR3 comprises 16 residues. V lost 6 bases, J lost 0 bases, and 13 bases stayed unmatched. CDR1 is SQVTM and CDR2 is ANQGSEA in the germline V gene. Combining the CDR3 with reference TRBV29-1 and TRBJ2-5 gives the whole variable domain SAVISQKPSRDICQRGTSLTIQCQVDSQVTMMFWYRQQPGQSLTLIATANQGSEATYESGFVIDKFPISRPNLTFSTLTVSNMSPEDSSIYLCSVREGGVGYQETQYFGPGTRLLVL.

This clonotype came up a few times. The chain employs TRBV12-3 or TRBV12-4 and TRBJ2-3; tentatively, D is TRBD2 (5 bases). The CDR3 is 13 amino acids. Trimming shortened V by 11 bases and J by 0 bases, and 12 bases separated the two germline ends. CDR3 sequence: CAAAAGSTDTQYF. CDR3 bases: TGTGCCGCGGCCGCGGGTAGCACAGATACGCAGTATTTT.

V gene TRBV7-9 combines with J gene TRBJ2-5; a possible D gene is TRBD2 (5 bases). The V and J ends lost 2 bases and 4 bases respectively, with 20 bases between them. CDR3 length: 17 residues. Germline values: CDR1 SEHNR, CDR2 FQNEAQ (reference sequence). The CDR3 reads CASSLFWTSRGRETQYF. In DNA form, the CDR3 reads TGTGCCAGCAGCTTATTCTGGACTTCCAGAGGGCGAGAGACCCAGTACTTC.

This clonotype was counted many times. Here the CDR3 reads CASIRTPQGEQFF. The CDR3 DNA reads as TGTGCCAGCATCCGAACCCCTCAGGGTGAGCAGTTCTTC. The rearrangement uses TRBV5-5 and TRBJ2-1; D might be TRBD1 (5 bases). V gave up 6 bases and J gave up 9 bases, with 16 bases separating them. This CDR3 has 13 residues. Germline CDR1 SGHKS, CDR2 YYEKEE (reference sequence).

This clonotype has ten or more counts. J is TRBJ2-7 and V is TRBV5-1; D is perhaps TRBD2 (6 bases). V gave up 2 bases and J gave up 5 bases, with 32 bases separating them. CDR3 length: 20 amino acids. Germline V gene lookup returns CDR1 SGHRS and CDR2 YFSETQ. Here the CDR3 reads CASSLKGREAQGSWGDEQYF. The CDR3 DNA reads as TGCGCCAGCAGCTTAAAGGGCAGGGAGGCCCAAGGTTCATGGGGGGACGAGCAGTACTTC.

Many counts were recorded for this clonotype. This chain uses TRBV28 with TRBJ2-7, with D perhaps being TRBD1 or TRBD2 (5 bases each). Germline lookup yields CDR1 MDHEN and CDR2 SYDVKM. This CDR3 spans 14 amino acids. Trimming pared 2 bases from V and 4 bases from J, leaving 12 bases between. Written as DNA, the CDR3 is TGTGCCAGCAGTTTAGGGGGAAATTATTACGAGCAGTACTTC. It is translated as CASSLGGNYYEQYF. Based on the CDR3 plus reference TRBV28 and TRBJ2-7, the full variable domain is DVKVTQSSRYLVKRTGEKVFLECVQDMDHENMFWYRQDPGLGLRLIYFSYDVKMKEKGDIPEGYSVSREKKERFSLILESASTNQTSMYLCASSLGGNYYEQYFGPGTRLTVT.

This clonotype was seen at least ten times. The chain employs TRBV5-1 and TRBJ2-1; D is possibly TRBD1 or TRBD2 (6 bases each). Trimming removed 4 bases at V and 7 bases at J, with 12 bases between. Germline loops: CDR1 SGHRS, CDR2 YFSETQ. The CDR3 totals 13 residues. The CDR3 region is CASSVEGGNEQFF. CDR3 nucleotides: TGCGCCAGCAGCGTAGAAGGGGGGAATGAGCAGTTCTTC.

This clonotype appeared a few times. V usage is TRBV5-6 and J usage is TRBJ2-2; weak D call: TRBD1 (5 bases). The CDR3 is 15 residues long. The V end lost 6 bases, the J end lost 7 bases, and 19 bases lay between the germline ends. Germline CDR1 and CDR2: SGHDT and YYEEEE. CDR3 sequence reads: CASINRPRIFGELFF. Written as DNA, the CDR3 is TGTGCCAGCATTAACAGGCCTCGGATATTCGGGGAGCTGTTTTTT.